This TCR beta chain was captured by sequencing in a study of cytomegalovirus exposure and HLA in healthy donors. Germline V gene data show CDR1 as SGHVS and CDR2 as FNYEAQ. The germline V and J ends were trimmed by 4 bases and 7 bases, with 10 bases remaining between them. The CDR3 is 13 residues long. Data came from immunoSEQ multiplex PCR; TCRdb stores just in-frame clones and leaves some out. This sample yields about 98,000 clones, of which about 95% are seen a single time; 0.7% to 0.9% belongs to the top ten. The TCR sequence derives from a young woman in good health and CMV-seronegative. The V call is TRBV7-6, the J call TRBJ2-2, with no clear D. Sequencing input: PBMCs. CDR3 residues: CASSSRKLGELFF. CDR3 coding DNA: TGTGCCAGCAGCTCGCGGAAGCTCGGGGAGCTGTTTTTT.